The source of this T cell receptor (beta chain) is a study of T cell repertoires in cytomegalovirus infection. For the study at large: TCR beta signatures that were public indicated CMV infection and matching HLA type. Overall study results and limits: The ex vivo response was dominated by HLA-C-restricted CMV-specific TCR beta clonotypes. Cumulative public TCR beta family frequency identified CMV carriers with the relevant HLA.

A word on this clonotype: Its target is unknown.

The trim removed 8 bases at V and 4 bases at J, leaving 9 bases unmatched. This CDR3 region has 14 residues. Germline CDR1 and CDR2: MDHEN and SYDVKM. TCRdb itself ran the reads through MiXCR, one entry per CDR3 protein. The profile shows approximately 180,000 distinct CDR3 sequences, roughly 20% of them singletons. The V and J genes are TRBV28 and TRBJ2-7; 9 nucleotides align to TRBD1. Sample: PBMCs. The origin of this receptor is a human donor in good health (CMV status not recorded). Some clones in this sample may be carry-over from other donors' samples. CDR3 amino acids: CASLTSGQGYEQYF. CDR3 nucleotide sequence: TGTGCCAGCCTTACATCGGGACAGGGTTACGAGCAGTACTTC.